This is a list of T cell receptor beta chains from one sample in a study of T cell responses to AZD1222 COVID-19 vaccine. Libraries were prepared by immunoSEQ multiplex PCR; TCRdb keeps only in-frame clonotypes and omits some of them. Of 95,000 to 150,000 clones listed, about 89% are singletons. The sample consisted of peripheral blood, taken on day 0 of MenACWY control vaccination. Receptors were obtained from an adult in good health. Each CDR3 is given with its conserved first and last residue. The order of the fields is J gene, V gene, CDR3 protein.

J gene: TRBJ2-7
V gene: TRBV29-1
CDR3 protein: CSVGTGTYEQYF

J gene: TRBJ1-1
V gene: TRBV7-9
CDR3 protein: CASSLAPQGTTEAFF

J gene: TRBJ1-3
V gene: TRBV30
CDR3 protein: CAWRVDGGYYSGNTIYF

J gene: TRBJ2-1
V gene: TRBV5-1
CDR3 protein: CASSQTSGRGDEQFF

J gene: TRBJ2-1
V gene: TRBV4-3
CDR3 protein: CASSHRQGANEQFF

J gene: TRBJ2-1
V gene: TRBV30
CDR3 protein: CAWSVGLAGLNEQFF

J gene: TRBJ2-1
V gene: TRBV3-1/TRBV3-2
CDR3 protein: CASSRLSGLASSYNEQFF

J gene: TRBJ2-1
V gene: TRBV9
CDR3 protein: CASSIRGPQVTGRDNEQFF

J gene: TRBJ1-1
V gene: TRBV29-1
CDR3 protein: CSVAGQALNTEAFF

J gene: TRBJ2-1
V gene: TRBV7-3
CDR3 protein: CASSLSGNEQFF

J gene: TRBJ2-5
V gene: TRBV7-9
CDR3 protein: CASSLQGAGFETQYF

J gene: TRBJ2-6
V gene: TRBV4-1
CDR3 protein: CASSQDLQGRGANVLTF

J gene: TRBJ2-1
V gene: TRBV30
CDR3 protein: CAWRGNAYNEQFF

J gene: TRBJ1-2
V gene: TRBV6-1
CDR3 protein: CASSEGPQGALGYTF

J gene: TRBJ2-1
V gene: TRBV9
CDR3 protein: CASSVVGQGASEQFF

J gene: TRBJ1-2
V gene: TRBV5-1
CDR3 protein: CASSMDSPYGYTF